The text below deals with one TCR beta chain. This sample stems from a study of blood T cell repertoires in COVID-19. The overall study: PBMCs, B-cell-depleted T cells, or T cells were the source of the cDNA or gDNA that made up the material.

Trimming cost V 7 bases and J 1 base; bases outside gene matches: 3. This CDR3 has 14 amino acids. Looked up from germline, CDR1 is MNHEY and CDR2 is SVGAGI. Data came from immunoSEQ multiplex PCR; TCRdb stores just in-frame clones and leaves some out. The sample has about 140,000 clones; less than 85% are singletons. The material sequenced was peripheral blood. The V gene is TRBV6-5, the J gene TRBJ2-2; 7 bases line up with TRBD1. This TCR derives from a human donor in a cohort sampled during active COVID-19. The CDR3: CASMRTGNTGELFF. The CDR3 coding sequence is TGTGCCAGCATGAGGACAGGGAACACCGGGGAGCTGTTTTTT.